A single T cell receptor (beta chain) is shown here with its context. The entry originates in a study of blood T cell repertoires in COVID-19. Study in general: COVID-19 samples from acute and convalescent phases originated in the United States, Italy and Spain. From T cells, B-cell-depleted T cells, or PBMCs came the material, which was cDNA or gDNA.

The V gene end was trimmed by 6 bases and the J gene end by 4 bases; junction bases not matched to a gene: 8. From germline, CDR1 is MNHEY and CDR2 SVGEGT. The CDR3 has 17 amino acids. Methods used by the authors: Amplification with reference gene primers provided the estimates of nucleated cell counts. Using immunoSEQ multiplex PCR, the repertoire was profiled, and TCRdb retains in-frame clones only, with some absent. That table gives V, J and clone size, and the DNA gave D and trimming. This sample carries some 74,000 clones, about 83% of them seen once, and the ten largest clones take roughly two fifths.

The chain carries TRBV6-2 or TRBV6-3 and TRBJ2-1; 14 bases fit TRBD2. The clonotype comes from a man older than 75 with acute or convalescent COVID-19. Sequenced material: peripheral blood. CDR3 loop: CASSRGTSGSSYNEQFF. The DNA of the CDR3 is TGTGCCAGCAGCCGCGGGACTAGCGGGAGTAGTTACAATGAGCAGTTCTTC.